These 22 T cell receptor beta chains share one sample of origin, sequenced in a study of tumor-infiltrating lymphocytes in primary liver carcinoma. Extraction of RNA together with DNA used roughly 20-33 mg of unsorted bulk tissue. Using a constant-region primer together with ProtoScript II reverse transcriptase, TCR beta cDNA was made from roughly 500 ng of total RNA. TCR beta libraries came from three nested multiplex PCR rounds using slightly modified ARM-PCR. Investigators reported that the first two PCR rounds, at 10 cycles each, used TRBV1-TRBV30 forward primers with a C-beta reverse primer. MiXCR was run by TCRdb on the multiplex PCR reads, yielding one entry per CDR3 protein. The table has approximately 190,000 distinct CDR3 sequences, around four fifths seen once. The sample taken for sequencing was tumor tissue from primary liver carcinoma. The receptors stem from a man aged 40-49 years with primary liver carcinoma and hepatitis B virus infection.

This clonotype occurred many times. The rearrangement joins TRBV28 to TRBJ2-3, with D uncertain. The germline V gene encodes CDR1 MDHEN and CDR2 SYDVKM. V gave up 5 bases and J gave up 0 bases, with 12 bases separating them. The CDR3 has 15 amino acids. Written as DNA, the CDR3 is TGTGCCAGCAGTCGCCTCCCGCAAAGCACAGATACGCAGTATTTT. Protein sequence: CASSRLPQSTDTQYF.

This clonotype was counted at least ten times. The chain has TRBV6-2 or TRBV6-3 and TRBJ2-7, with D unclear. Germline V CDR1 and CDR2: MNHEY, SVGEGT. V dropped 7 bases and J dropped 3 bases, with 16 bases sitting between them. The CDR3 consists of 14 residues. Here the CDR3 reads CASTPLGLFYEQYF. The CDR3, as DNA: TGTGCCAGCACCCCCCTCGGGCTCTTCTACGAGCAGTACTTC.

Comments on this clonotype: Sequence at one end of the junction differs from germline and may be a read error. The chain uses TRBV6-2 or TRBV6-3 and TRBJ2-7; no clear D. Germline CDR1 is MNHEY and CDR2 is SVGEGT. CDR3 size: 13 residues. The CDR3 protein is CASGYAVPYEQYF. The CDR3 DNA is TGTGCCAGCGGTTACGCAGTACCCTACGAGCAGTACTTC.

Details on this clonotype: A read error is possible here, since a much larger clone lies one base away. V and J are TRBV28 and TRBJ2-3, with TRBD2 identical over 8 bases. The ends lost 2 bases at V and 3 bases at J; junction bases unmatched: 4. This CDR3 contains 15 residues. In germline, CDR1 is MDHEN, CDR2 SYDVKM. The CDR3 DNA is TGTGCCAGCAGTTTAACGGGAGGGACGACAGATACGCAGTATTTT. This sequence encodes CASSLTGGTTDTQYF.

On this clonotype: The junction shows a germline mismatch at one end, possibly a read error. The chain links TRBV10-3 to TRBJ1-1; D gene uncertain. The CDR3 has 16 residues. Germline-derived CDR1 and CDR2 are ENHRY and SYGVKD. CDR3 DNA: TGTGCAATCAGTGAGTTTCCGCCCACTCACGGGACTGAAGCTTTCTTT. As protein: CAISEFPPTHGTEAFF.

Concerning this clonotype: The junction does not match germline at one end; this may be a read error. The chain links TRBV4-3 to TRBJ1-4, with D perhaps TRBD1 (6 bases). CDR1 is LGHNA, CDR2 YSLEER, per germline. The CDR3 is made up of 17 amino acids. CDR3 DNA: TGCGCCAACAGCCAAGACCTCGCGGGGGGCGAGTTCGAAAAACTGTTTTTT. Its protein is CANSQDLAGGEFEKLFF.

For this clonotype: Germline and junction disagree at one end, which may indicate a read error. The chain combines TRBV11-2 with TRBJ2-5, with D possibly matching TRBD1 (5 bases). This CDR3 is 18 amino acids long. The germline V gene encodes CDR1 SGHAT and CDR2 FQNNGV. CDR3 region: CVSSPSSFQGTGRETQYF. The DNA of the CDR3 is TGTGTCAGCAGCCCTAGTTCATTCCAGGGTACTGGGCGGGAGACCCAGTACTTC.

As to this clonotype: A much larger clone differs from this one at a single base, so this may be a read error. The rearrangement joins TRBV9 to TRBJ1-6, with unresolved D. With 1 base removed from V and 10 bases from J, the gap between germline ends came to 6 bases. Germline V gene lookup returns CDR1 SGDLS and CDR2 YYNGEE. The CDR3 has 12 amino acids. CDR3 nucleotides: TGTGCCAGCAGCGTAAATGAATCACCCCTCCACTTT. Its translation: CASSVNESPLHF.

In the case of this clonotype: Lacking the conserved final phenylalanine or tryptophan, this CDR3 likely reflects a read error. The chain is built from TRBV5-6 and TRBJ2-7, with a possible D match to TRBD1 (5 bases). CDR3 length: 14 residues. Germline CDR1 SGHDT, CDR2 YYEEEE. The CDR3 is CACSFQGAAYEQYL. The CDR3 nucleotides are TGTGCCTGCAGCTTCCAAGGGGCAGCCTACGAGCAGTACCTC.

On this clonotype itself: Compared with germline, one end of the junction differs, possibly owing to a read error. This chain uses TRBV29-1 with TRBJ1-2; D possibly corresponds to TRBD1 (6 bases). The germline V gene encodes CDR1 SQVTM and CDR2 ANQGSEA. The CDR3 has 13 amino acids. CDR3 sequence (DNA): TGCAGCGTCGGGGGCATGGAAAACTATGGCTACACCTTT. This codes for CSVGGMENYGYTF.

A word on this clonotype: One end of the junction is discordant with germline, which a read error may explain. The rearrangement uses TRBV6-1 and TRBJ2-3; TRBD1 aligns across 7 bases. CDR1 and CDR2 from the germline V gene are MNHNS and SASEGT. This CDR3 has 15 residues. CDR3 loop: CAAAPTGAMTDMQYF. The DNA of the CDR3 is TGTGCCGCAGCCCCCACAGGGGCAATGACAGATATGCAGTATTTT.

This rearrangement joins TRBV6-5 to TRBJ2-1; tentatively, D is TRBD2 (6 bases). CDR1 and CDR2 (germline): MNHEY, SVGAGI. The CDR3 consists of 17 residues. Trimming left V 0 bases short and J 7 bases short, with 19 bases between. The CDR3 coding sequence is TGTGCCAGCAGTTACTCCAGGACTAACGGGAGATGGAATGAGCAGTTCTTC. Amino acids: CASSYSRTNGRWNEQFF.

The CDR3, as DNA: TGTGCCAGCAGCGACAGTTTACCCGAAAACAATGAGCAGTTCTTC. This codes for CASSDSLPENNEQFF. V gene TRBV7-9 combines with J gene TRBJ2-1; D perhaps matches TRBD1 (5 bases). Per germline, CDR1 SEHNR and CDR2 FQNEAQ (reference sequence). V gave up 5 bases and J gave up 5 bases, with 16 bases separating them. The CDR3 has 15 amino acids. Full variable domain (rest looked up from reference TRBV7-9 and TRBJ2-1): DTGVSQNPRHKITKRGQNVTFRCDPISEHNRLYWYRQTLGQGPEFLTYFQNEAQLEKSRLLSDRFSAERPKGSFSTLEIQRTEQGDSAMYLCASSDSLPENNEQFFGPGTRLTVL.

V usage is TRBV12-5 and J usage is TRBJ2-7, with D perhaps TRBD1 or TRBD2 (5 bases each). Germline V gene data show CDR1 as LGHNT and CDR2 as FRNRAP. There are 13 residues in the CDR3. CDR3 sequence: CASEGTGSNEQYF. The DNA of the CDR3 is TGTGCAAGCGAGGGGACCGGTTCCAACGAGCAGTACTTC.

Worth noting for this clonotype: Compared with germline, one end of the junction differs, possibly owing to a read error. This rearrangement joins TRBV5-4 to TRBJ2-1; D might be TRBD1 or TRBD2, each matching 5 bases. This CDR3 has 13 amino acids. Germline V gene data show CDR1 as SGHNT and CDR2 as YYREEE (reference sequence). CDR3 DNA: TGTGCTAGCAGCTTGGCTGAGGGGCATGAGCAGTTCTTC. It is translated as CASSLAEGHEQFF.

A note on this clonotype: A read error may produce the germline difference seen at one junction end. This chain uses TRBV4-3 with TRBJ1-4, with D tentatively TRBD1 (5 bases). The CDR3 sequence is 16 residues long. In germline, CDR1 is LGHNA, CDR2 YSLEER. CDR3 sequence reads: CASSQDLRGLNEKLLF. The CDR3 nucleotides read TGCGCCAGCAGCCAAGATCTTAGGGGACTAAATGAAAAACTGTTATTT.

A note on this clonotype: No conserved phenylalanine or tryptophan ends this CDR3, so it is likely a read error. The chain carries TRBV4-1 and TRBJ2-1; possibly TRBD2 for D (5 bases). Trimming left V 4 bases short and J 1 base short, with 17 bases between. The CDR3 contains 17 residues. Germline values: CDR1 MGHRA, CDR2 YSYEKL. The CDR3 region has the DNA TGCGCCAGCAGCCCGAGGGTGGGAGTGATTTCCTACAATGAGCAGTTCTCC. Amino acids: CASSPRVGVISYNEQFS.

With respect to this clonotype: One junction end does not reproduce the germline sequence, and a read error may be involved. The V and J genes are TRBV6-2 or TRBV6-3 and TRBJ2-7; D not resolved. Germline CDR1 and CDR2: MNHEY and SVGEGT. The CDR3 sequence is 12 residues long. CDR3 sequence: CVSSNCGYEQYF. DNA for the CDR3: TGTGTCAGCAGTAATTGTGGATACGAGCAGTACTTC.

Note on this clonotype: A junction boundary mismatches the germline segment, possibly from a read error. Here the CDR3 DNA reads TGCGACTGCAGCCAAGATGGGTCAGGGCGCGGGGCCTACGTCCTGACTTTC. Translating gives CDCSQDGSGRGAYVLTF. V and J are TRBV4-3 and TRBJ2-6, with a tentative D call TRBD2 (6 bases). The CDR3 extends over 17 amino acids. The germline CDR1 and CDR2 sequences are LGHNA and YSLEER.

A word on this clonotype: Because the CDR3 is missing its conserved closing phenylalanine or tryptophan, this is likely a read error. The V and J genes are TRBV4-3 and TRBJ2-7, with D possibly being TRBD2 (5 bases). The CDR3 covers 14 residues. From germline, CDR1 is LGHNA and CDR2 YSLEER. The CDR3 nucleotides are TGCGCCAGGAGCCATCGCTCTAGCATCTACGAGCAGTACTTA. Amino acid sequence: CARSHRSSIYEQYL.

Within the sample, this clonotype is medium-sized (0.01 to 0.1%). The gene calls are TRBV6-5 and TRBJ1-5; 9 positions match TRBD1. This CDR3 is built from 14 residues. The J segment lost 10 bases and the V segment lost 5 bases, leaving 9 bases of the junction unmatched. Germline assignment: CDR1 MNHEY and CDR2 SVGAGI. Here the CDR3 reads CASSPGTGKGPQHF. DNA for the CDR3: TGTGCCAGCAGTCCCGGGACAGGGAAGGGCCCCCAGCATTTT.

Points on this clonotype: No conserved phenylalanine or tryptophan is present at the end of the CDR3, so a read error is the likely explanation. The chain is built from TRBV4-3 and TRBJ2-3, with D unresolved. Germline V CDR1 and CDR2: LGHNA, YSLEER. The CDR3 has 14 residues. The CDR3 sequence: CTSSQDHGTDMQYL. The CDR3 DNA is TGCACCAGCAGCCAAGATCACGGCACAGATATGCAGTATCTT.